Presented here are 19 T cell receptor beta chains from one specimen sequenced in a study of blood T cell repertoires in COVID-19. Profiling relied on immunoSEQ multiplex PCR, and the TCRdb table lists in-frame clones only, not all of them. The sample shows about 84,000 clones, roughly 96% of them seen only once. The sequencing sample was made of peripheral blood. These TCRs come from a human donor with active COVID-19. The donor label of this sample is uncertain.

The chain combines TRBV10-3 with TRBJ2-1; 7 bases fit TRBD1. CDR3 length: 15 residues. Per the germline V gene, CDR1 is ENHRY and CDR2 is SYGVKD. V lost 6 bases to trimming and J lost 2 bases; unmatched junction nucleotides: 7. As DNA, the CDR3 is TGTGCCATCAGCGCGACCGGGACAGCCTACAATGAGCAGTTCTTC. It translates to CAISATGTAYNEQFF.

The V and J genes are TRBV11-3 and TRBJ2-3; 7 bases line up with TRBD1. The CDR3 sequence is 16 residues long. V gave up 0 bases and J gave up 3 bases; unmatched junction bases: 6. Germline V gene sequence: CDR1 SGHNT, CDR2 YENEEA. This CDR3 is CASSLEWQGVTDTQYF. In nucleotides, the CDR3 is TGTGCCAGCAGCTTAGAGTGGCAGGGGGTGACAGATACGCAGTATTTT.

This sequence joins TRBV5-4 and TRBJ1-3, with D perhaps matching TRBD1 (6 bases). V was cut by 4 bases and J by 4 bases, with 15 bases left in between. CDR1 and CDR2 (germline): SGHNT, YYREEE (reference sequence). The CDR3 has 15 amino acids. The CDR3, as DNA: TGTGCCAGCAGCCATCCGGGGGGCGCCGGAAACACCATATATTTT. It encodes CASSHPGGAGNTIYF.

The rearrangement links TRBV19 to TRBJ1-2; maybe TRBD1 (6 bases). Looked up from germline, CDR1 is LNHDA and CDR2 is SQIVND (reference sequence). The ends were cut back, 7 bases at V and 4 bases at J, with 10 bases in the middle. The CDR3 is 12 residues long. DNA for the CDR3: TGTGCCAGTAATGTGGGGGCCTATGGCTACACCTTC. Residues: CASNVGAYGYTF.

This clone came up a few times. The CDR3 reads CASSEFIGTINSPLHF. Written as DNA, the CDR3 is TGCGCCAGCAGTGAATTTATTGGGACTATTAATTCACCCCTCCACTTT. This sequence joins TRBV10-1 and TRBJ1-6, with a possible D match to TRBD1 (5 bases). CDR3 length: 16 residues. V lost 3 bases and J lost 6, with 15 bases in between. Germline assignment: CDR1 WNHNN and CDR2 SYGVQD (reference sequence).

V usage is TRBV9 and J usage is TRBJ2-1; TRBD2 aligns across 12 bases. This CDR3 region has 16 residues. Trimming removed 3 bases from V and 6 bases from J; junction bases left unmatched: 7. Germline CDR1 SGDLS, CDR2 YYNGEE. The DNA for the CDR3 is TGTGCCAGCAGCGGGTCTAGCGGGAGGGCAGTCAATGAGCAGTTCTTC. Protein product: CASSGSSGRAVNEQFF.

The J gene is TRBJ1-1, the V gene TRBV2, with D possibly matching TRBD1 (5 bases). Germline V gives CDR1 SNHLY, CDR2 FYNNEI. The CDR3 consists of 13 residues. Trimming took 3 bases from V and 10 from J, leaving 15 bases between them. CDR3 sequence: CASSERQGLRAFF. As DNA, the CDR3 is TGTGCCAGCAGTGAGCGGCAGGGTCTCCGAGCTTTCTTT.

V usage is TRBV5-4 and J usage is TRBJ2-7; 7 bases agree with TRBD1. CDR1 is SGHNT and CDR2 is YYREEE in the germline V gene (reference sequence). V trimming: 3 bases; J trimming: 2 bases; junction bases outside the gene matches: 5. This CDR3 has 14 residues. The CDR3 sequence is CASSWGTETYEQYF. The CDR3 DNA sequence: TGTGCCAGCAGCTGGGGGACAGAAACCTACGAGCAGTACTTC.

This chain uses TRBV5-8 with TRBJ2-3, with D maybe TRBD1 (6 bases). The CDR3 loop spans 13 amino acids. V dropped 4 bases and J dropped 6 bases, with 12 bases sitting between them. CDR1 is SGHTS and CDR2 is YDEGEE in the germline V gene. The CDR3 nucleotides read TGTGCCAGCAGCAGACAGGTCCGGGATACGCAGTATTTT. As protein: CASSRQVRDTQYF.

This sequence joins TRBV7-9 and TRBJ1-1, with D maybe TRBD1 (5 bases). V was pared by 5 bases and J by 0 bases, with 10 bases between. Germline assignment: CDR1 SEHNR and CDR2 FQNEAQ (reference sequence). There are 14 residues in the CDR3. CDR3 nucleotide sequence: TGTGCCAGCAGCCTCGGGGGAGTGAACACTGAAGCTTTCTTT. Amino acids: CASSLGGVNTEAFF.

The V and J genes are TRBV7-2 and TRBJ2-5; tentative D call: TRBD1 (6 bases). In germline, CDR1 is SGHTA, CDR2 FQGNSA. The V end lost 0 bases, the J end lost 7 bases, and 18 bases lay between the germline ends. The CDR3 spans 16 residues. Written as DNA, the CDR3 is TGTGCCAGCAGCTTAGCGGGGGACACCTCGCGCGGGACCCAGTACTTC. Its translation is CASSLAGDTSRGTQYF.

The chain combines TRBV28 with TRBJ2-1; weak D call: TRBD2 (5 bases). The CDR3 is made up of 15 amino acids. Trimming left V 5 bases short and J 4 bases short, with 15 bases between. Germline assignment: CDR1 MDHEN and CDR2 SYDVKM. In DNA, the CDR3 is TGTGCCAGCAGTCTGCCCTTGGCGGGTTACAATGAGCAGTTCTTC. As protein: CASSLPLAGYNEQFF.

This chain joins TRBV5-6 and TRBJ2-7, with D possibly matching TRBD2 (5 bases). Germline values: CDR1 SGHDT, CDR2 YYEEEE. V lost 2 bases and J lost 2, with 20 bases in between. The CDR3 is 17 residues long. The CDR3 DNA sequence: TGTGCCAGCAGCTTTTGGCTCGGAGCGGCGACCACCTACGAGCAGTACTTC. This codes for CASSFWLGAATTYEQYF. Complete variable domain (other parts from reference TRBV5-6 and TRBJ2-7): DAGVTQSPTHLIKTRGQQVTLRCSPKSGHDTVSWYQQALGQGPQFIFQYYEEEERQRGNFPDRFSGHQFPNYSSELNVNALLLGDSALYLCASSFWLGAATTYEQYFGPGTRLTVT.

The chain is built from TRBV4-1 and TRBJ2-7; D remains ambiguous. Trimming pared 6 bases from V and 0 bases from J, leaving 6 bases between. CDR3 length equals 12 residues. Germline V gives CDR1 MGHRA, CDR2 YSYEKL. CDR3 nucleotide sequence: TGCGCCAGCAGTGGTAGCTCCTACGAGCAGTACTTC. It encodes CASSGSSYEQYF.

The chain is built from TRBV5-1 and TRBJ2-5; maybe TRBD2 (6 bases). Trimming shortened V by 0 bases and J by 2 bases, and 8 bases separated the two germline ends. The CDR3 is 14 residues long. In germline, CDR1 is SGHRS, CDR2 YFSETQ. The chain's CDR3 is CASSLGGLQETQYF. CDR3 coding DNA: TGCGCCAGCAGCTTGGGGGGACTGCAAGAGACCCAGTACTTC.

This chain's CDR3 is CASSLTMDRPQFSEQFF. DNA of the CDR3: TGCGCCAGCAGCTTGACCATGGACAGGCCACAATTCAGTGAGCAGTTCTTC. The chain recombines TRBV5-1 with TRBJ2-1; 7 nucleotides match TRBD1. The CDR3 sequence is 17 residues long. Germline loops: CDR1 SGHRS, CDR2 YFSETQ. V shed 1 base, J shed 9 bases, and the junction held 16 bases outside the gene matches. The full variable domain, with the rest looked up from reference TRBV5-1 and TRBJ2-1, is KAGVTQTPRYLIKTRGQQVTLSCSPISGHRSVSWYQQTPGQGLQFLFEYFSETQRNKGNFPGRFSGRQFSNSRSEMNVSTLELGDSALYLCASSLTMDRPQFSEQFFGPGTRLTVL.

The chain combines TRBV7-6 with TRBJ2-1; D is uncertain. Per germline, CDR1 SGHVS and CDR2 FNYEAQ. The CDR3 extends over 15 amino acids. Trimming stripped 2 bases from V and 2 bases from J, with 10 bases between. This CDR3 is CASSLLGDAYNEQFF. In DNA, the CDR3 is TGTGCCAGCAGCTTACTAGGAGACGCCTACAATGAGCAGTTCTTC.

The CDR3 loop is CASSQRASGRDSEQFF. In DNA form, the CDR3 reads TGCGCCAGCAGTCAAAGGGCTAGCGGGAGAGATAGTGAGCAGTTCTTC. This sequence joins TRBV23-1 and TRBJ2-1; 10 nucleotides align to TRBD2. TRBV23-1 has ORF status, its function being uncertain. The J segment lost 9 bases and the V segment lost 2 bases, leaving 10 bases of the junction unmatched. The CDR3 runs to 16 residues.

V gene TRBV24-1 combines with J gene TRBJ2-7; 11 bases are a match to TRBD2. The CDR3 has 17 residues. After removal of 0 bases from V and 3 bases from J, the junction contained 6 bases not matched to a gene. Per germline, CDR1 KGHDR and CDR2 SFDVKD. CDR3 coding DNA: TGTGCCACCAGTGATTTGCGGGTACTAGCGGGAGTCTACGAGCAGTACTTC. It is translated as CATSDLRVLAGVYEQYF.